This TCR beta chain was identified in a study of T cell responses to AZD1222 COVID-19 vaccine. Whole-study results and caveats: The study found Spike-specific TCR breadth and depth rose after two AZD1222 doses. Repertoires in all cases were sampled only once the peak T cell response had passed.

This clone was seen a handful of times. Its antigen is not known. Second-dose schedules of about 4 or about 12 weeks were combined. Here immunoSEQ multiplex PCR was the method, and the copy in TCRdb shows in-frame clones only, minus some. The sample lists around 130,000 clones; 91% were seen once. This CDR3 region has 14 residues. CDR1 is MGHDK, CDR2 SYGVNS, per germline. With V trimmed by 1 base and J by 6 bases, 3 bases remained unmatched. The V call is TRBV25-1, the J call TRBJ1-2; TRBD1 matches 9 bases. The receptor was derived from an adult who received the AZD1222 COVID-19 vaccine. The sequencing here drew on peripheral blood, taken 28 days after the second AZD1222 dose. In nucleotides, the CDR3 is TGTGCCAGCAGTGAATGGACAGGGGTGGATGGCTACACCTTC. Protein: CASSEWTGVDGYTF.